This T cell receptor (beta chain) stems from a study of blood T cell repertoires in COVID-19. About the study: Samples came from the United States, Italy and Spain, spanning acute and convalescent COVID-19.

Authors' analysis steps: The authors estimated nucleated cell counts from reference gene primer amplification. Libraries were prepared by immunoSEQ multiplex PCR; TCRdb keeps only in-frame clonotypes and omits some of them. Clone size and the V and J calls come from that table; the DNA yielded D and trimming. There are around 250,000 clones in the sample; 80% to 90% occur only once, and around 1.8% lies in the top ten. The V gene's germline CDR1 is MRHNA and CDR2 SNTAGT. V shed 6 bases and J shed 1 base, with 12 bases lying between them. The CDR3 has 14 residues. Ages ranged from roughly 18 to 100 years, with residence in about 23 US areas. In Cohort 3, a recovered donor had either two negative PCRs, clearance, or symptom resolution. This clone occurred a few times.

The sample consisted of PBMCs or T cells enriched from blood (not recorded which). J is TRBJ1-1 and V is TRBV6-4, with D unresolved. The TCR was taken from a woman aged 50 to 60 who had recovered from COVID-19. This chain's CDR3 is CASSAAAGNTEAFF. CDR3 DNA: TGTGCCAGCAGCGCCGCCGCAGGGAACACTGAAGCTTTCTTT.